This T cell receptor (beta chain) was sequenced during a study of T cells after yellow fever vaccination. Findings and limits, study-wide: Clonotypes appearing in both CD4 and CD8 compartments existed, and their share was small.

Germline V gene sequence: CDR1 SNHLY, CDR2 FYNNEI. The CDR3 consists of 14 residues. Trimming took 7 bases from V and 7 from J; bases not matched to a gene: 7. This clonotype was recorded at least ten times. What it binds is unknown. TCRdb processed the 5' RACE reads anew with MiXCR; each CDR3 protein has one entry. Seen here are about 160,000 distinct CDR3 sequences, about 7% observed once, and the top ten hold under 3%. The chain uses TRBV2 and TRBJ2-1; TRBD1 aligns across 10 bases. The sequence was obtained from a man between 18 and 35 years old who received the YFV17D yellow fever vaccine. The material sequenced was CD4+ T cells sorted from PBMCs, taken around 5 days after the first yellow fever vaccination. In DNA form, the CDR3 reads TGTGCCAGCACACGGGACAGGGGCGCTAATGAGCAGTTCTTC. The encoded protein is CASTRDRGANEQFF.